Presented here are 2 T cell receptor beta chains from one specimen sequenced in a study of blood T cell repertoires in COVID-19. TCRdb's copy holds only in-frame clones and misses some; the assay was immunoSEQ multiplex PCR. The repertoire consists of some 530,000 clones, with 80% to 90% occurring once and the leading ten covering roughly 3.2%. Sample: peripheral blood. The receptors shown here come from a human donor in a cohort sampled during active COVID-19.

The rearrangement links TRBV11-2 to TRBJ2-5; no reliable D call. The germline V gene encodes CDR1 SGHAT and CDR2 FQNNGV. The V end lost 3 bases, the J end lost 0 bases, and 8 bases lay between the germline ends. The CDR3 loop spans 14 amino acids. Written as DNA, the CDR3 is TGTGCCAGCAGCTTCGAAGCGTACCAAGAGACCCAGTACTTC. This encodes CASSFEAYQETQYF.

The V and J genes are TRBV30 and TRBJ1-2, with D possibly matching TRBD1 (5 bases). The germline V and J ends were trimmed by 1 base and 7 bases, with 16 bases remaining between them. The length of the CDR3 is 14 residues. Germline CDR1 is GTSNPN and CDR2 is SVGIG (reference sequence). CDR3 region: CAWSEIQDSFGYTF. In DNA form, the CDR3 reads TGTGCCTGGAGTGAAATTCAAGACAGCTTTGGCTACACCTTC.